Shown below are 21 T cell receptor beta chains from a single sample sequenced in a study of CD8 T cells in Susac syndrome. A quantity of about 0.5 to 1 ug RNA underwent reverse transcription using random hexamers. TCRdb recomputed calls from the immunoSEQ multiplex PCR reads with MiXCR, one row per CDR3 protein. The top ten hold 0.095% to 0.15% of the sample, which has roughly 160,000 distinct CDR3 sequences, approximately 95% seen once. The source material was CD4+ T cells from PBMCs. Every receptor here comes from a human donor with Susac syndrome.

This chain links TRBV5-1 with TRBJ1-5, with 8 bases that match TRBD1. Germline V gene lookup returns CDR1 SGHRS and CDR2 YFSETQ. The J segment lost 3 bases and the V segment lost 0 bases, leaving 5 bases of the junction unmatched. CDR3 length: 16 residues. CDR3 sequence (DNA): TGCGCCAGCAGCTTGGACGGGACAGGCCACAATCAGCCCCAGCATTTT. Amino acid sequence: CASSLDGTGHNQPQHF.

The table lists this clonotype with a count of one. This rearrangement joins TRBV6-5 to TRBJ1-2; 7 nucleotides align to TRBD1. With V trimmed by 7 bases and J by 13 bases, 9 bases remained unmatched. The CDR3 contains 11 residues. CDR1 is MNHEY, CDR2 SVGAGI, per germline. The CDR3, as DNA: TGTGCCAGCACCGCCGCGACAGGGATCACCTTC. Its protein is CASTAATGITF.

This chain connects TRBV30 to TRBJ2-3; D call uncertain. CDR3 length: 13 residues. Germline V CDR1 and CDR2: GTSNPN, SVGIG (reference sequence). V lost 4 bases and J 0 bases, leaving 8 bases between the germline ends. The CDR3 bases are TGTGCCTGGACCCCTTTAAGCACAGATACGCAGTATTTT. Residues: CAWTPLSTDTQYF. Based on the CDR3 plus reference TRBV30 and TRBJ2-3, the full variable domain is SQTIHQWPATLVQPVGSPLSLECTVEGTSNPNLYWYRQAAGRGLQLLFYSVGIGQISSEVPQNLSASRPQDRQFILSSKKLLLSDSGFYLCAWTPLSTDTQYFGPGTRLTVL.

J is TRBJ2-7 and V is TRBV6-2 or TRBV6-3; D remains unclear. Looked up from germline, CDR1 is MNHEY and CDR2 is SVGEGT. V lost 2 bases and J lost 4, with 9 bases in between. The CDR3 covers 13 residues. CDR3 nucleotides: TGTGCCAGCAGTTACCTACAGCGTTACGAGCAGTACGTC. This codes for CASSYLQRYEQYV.

The chain joins TRBV11-2 to TRBJ2-7; possible D gene TRBD1, 7 bases. The CDR3 sequence is 14 residues long. CDR1 is SGHAT, CDR2 FQNNGV, per germline. Deletions cut 2 bases from V and 3 bases from J, with 11 bases between. The CDR3 DNA reads as TGTGCCAGCAGCTTATACAGGGGAGGCTACGAGCAGTACGTC. Residues: CASSLYRGGYEQYV.

The V and J genes are TRBV4-3 and TRBJ2-1, with TRBD1 identical over 7 bases. Germline V lookup: CDR1 LGHNA, CDR2 YSLEER. The V segment lost 0 bases and the J segment 7 bases; nucleotides outside the gene matches: 6. The CDR3 has 15 residues. The CDR3 DNA follows: TGCGCCAGCAGCCAAGAAAAGGGGGCGCGTAATGAGCAGTTCTTC. It is translated as CASSQEKGARNEQFF.

The chain is built from TRBV4-2 and TRBJ2-3; D is possibly TRBD2 (6 bases). The CDR3 has 16 residues. V lost 2 bases, J lost 0 bases, and 12 bases lay in between. The V gene's germline CDR1 is LGHNA and CDR2 YNFKEQ. In nucleotides, the CDR3 is TGTGCCAGCAGCCAACCCCTTGGGGGGAGCACAGATACGCAGTATTTT. This gives the protein CASSQPLGGSTDTQYF.

The chain has TRBV15 and TRBJ2-3; D might be TRBD1 (6 bases). Between the trimmed V and J ends, which lost 5 bases and 0 bases, there was a span of 12 bases. This CDR3 is built from 15 residues. Germline loops: CDR1 LNHNV, CDR2 YYDKDF (reference sequence). For the CDR3, the DNA is TGTGCCACCAGCGGACGTACAGGGAGCACAGATACGCAGTATTTT. Its translation is CATSGRTGSTDTQYF.

CDR3 residues: CSARRATYEQYF. DNA of the CDR3: TGCAGTGCTAGGAGGGCAACCTACGAGCAGTACTTC. The chain links TRBV20-1 to TRBJ2-7; D perhaps matches TRBD2 (5 bases). The V and J ends lost 3 bases and 2 bases respectively, with 8 bases between them. The CDR3 is 12 amino acids. Germline loops: CDR1 DFQATT, CDR2 SNEGSKA (reference sequence).

The chain employs TRBV20-1 and TRBJ2-1; D is possibly TRBD2 (6 bases). CDR1 is DFQATT, CDR2 SNEGSKA, per germline (reference sequence). Trimming stripped 5 bases from V and 5 bases from J, with 10 bases between. The CDR3 is 12 amino acids. Written as DNA, the CDR3 is TGCAGTGCTTGGCGGGGCCACAATGAGCAGTTCTTC. This codes for CSAWRGHNEQFF.

The chain combines TRBV28 with TRBJ2-5; D not certain. This CDR3 comprises 12 residues. The germline V and J ends were trimmed by 0 bases and 2 bases, with 1 base remaining between them. CDR1 is MDHEN and CDR2 is SYDVKM in the germline V gene. The DNA for the CDR3 is TGTGCCAGCAGTTTATGGCAAGAGACCCAGTACTTC. This encodes CASSLWQETQYF. Full variable domain (remainder filled in from reference TRBV28 and TRBJ2-5): DVKVTQSSRYLVKRTGEKVFLECVQDMDHENMFWYRQDPGLGLRLIYFSYDVKMKEKGDIPEGYSVSREKKERFSLILESASTNQTSMYLCASSLWQETQYFGPGTRLLVL.

The rearrangement links TRBV3-1 to TRBJ1-2, with D unresolved. Germline CDR1 LGHDT, CDR2 YNNKEL (reference sequence). V dropped 2 bases and J dropped 8 bases, with 21 bases sitting between them. The CDR3 spans 16 residues. CDR3 in DNA: TGTGCCAGCAGCCAACGAGCAGAATGGGGTTTGTACGGCTACACCTTC. Translating it yields CASSQRAEWGLYGYTF.

This chain connects TRBV15 to TRBJ2-1; D is uncertain. CDR1 and CDR2 (germline): LNHNV, YYDKDF (reference sequence). Trimming took off 3 bases at V and 6 bases at J, with 6 bases between the two ends. The CDR3 has 12 residues. The CDR3 spells CATSRLTNEQFF. The DNA of the CDR3 is TGTGCCACCAGCAGGTTGACCAATGAGCAGTTCTTC.

This chain links TRBV5-6 with TRBJ1-6, with TRBD1 matching 8 bases. From germline, CDR1 is SGHDT and CDR2 YYEEEE. CDR3 length: 14 residues. V lost 4 bases, J lost 10 bases, and 7 bases stayed unmatched. CDR3 DNA: TGTGCCAGCAGCCTGACAGGGGAACGGTCACCCCTCCACTTT. Protein sequence: CASSLTGERSPLHF.

The chain recombines TRBV3-1 with TRBJ1-1; D not resolved. Germline V CDR1 and CDR2: LGHDT, YNNKEL (reference sequence). Trimming cost V 0 bases and J 4 bases, with 12 bases left between them. The CDR3 consists of 15 residues. The DNA for the CDR3 is TGTGCCAGCAGCCAAGATCGGGCGGGAGGCACTGAAGCTTTCTTT. Its protein is CASSQDRAGGTEAFF.

CDR3 in DNA: TGTGCCAGCAGTTTAGGGATGGGTAGAAGGGGAACTGAAGCTTTCTTT. Translating it yields CASSLGMGRRGTEAFF. V usage is TRBV27 and J usage is TRBJ1-1; tentative D call: TRBD1 (5 bases). V was pared by 2 bases and J by 5 bases, with 18 bases between. Germline V gene sequence: CDR1 MNHEY, CDR2 SMNVEV (reference sequence). The CDR3 is 16 amino acids.

The rearrangement links TRBV20-1 to TRBJ2-5, with D possibly matching TRBD2 (7 bases). This CDR3 region has 15 residues. Germline CDR1 is DFQATT and CDR2 is SNEGSKA (reference sequence). Trimming took 1 base from V and 5 from J, leaving 17 bases between them. Written as DNA, the CDR3 is TGCAGTGCTAGAGCTCCTGCGGGGGCACAGGAGACCCAGTACTTC. This sequence encodes CSARAPAGAQETQYF.

This clonotype is a singleton in its sample. V gene TRBV20-1 combines with J gene TRBJ2-6; possibly TRBD2 for D (6 bases). Germline V gives CDR1 DFQATT, CDR2 SNEGSKA (reference sequence). Trimming shortened V by 2 bases and J by 0 bases, and 11 bases separated the two germline ends. The CDR3 consists of 16 residues. This chain's CDR3 is CSARKGTDSGANVLTF. CDR3 nucleotide sequence: TGCAGTGCTAGAAAGGGGACTGACTCTGGGGCCAACGTCCTGACTTTC.

CDR3 nucleotides: TGTGCCAGCAGCGGAGGGACAGGGAGTGGAAAACTGTTTTTT. This encodes CASSGGTGSGKLFF. The chain joins TRBV9 to TRBJ1-4; 9 bases are shared with TRBD1. The germline CDR1 and CDR2 sequences are SGDLS and YYNGEE. This CDR3 has 14 amino acids. V dropped 3 bases and J dropped 10; count of bases not matched to a gene: 7.

The genes are TRBV4-3 and TRBJ2-5, with no clear D. This CDR3 has 15 amino acids. Trimming removed 0 bases at V and 0 bases at J, with 8 bases between. The germline gives CDR1 LGHNA, CDR2 YSLEER. CDR3 nucleotides: TGCGCCAGCAGCCAAGATATTGGGAACCAAGAGACCCAGTACTTC. It codes for CASSQDIGNQETQYF.

The rearrangement links TRBV20-1 to TRBJ2-1; possibly TRBD2 for D (6 bases). V was pared by 2 bases and J by 1 base, with 9 bases between. The CDR3 extends over 14 amino acids. Germline V lookup: CDR1 DFQATT, CDR2 SNEGSKA (reference sequence). CDR3 bases: TGCAGTGCTAGACTAGCGAGTTCCTACAATGAGCAGTTCTTC. Its protein product is CSARLASSYNEQFF.